The entry below gives a single T cell receptor beta chain sequence along with its context. Its antigen is unknown. The record originates from a study of regulatory T cells in long-lasting Graves disease. Time point described: newly diagnosed GD, antithyroid drugs for less than 3 months. The TCR library was made from RNA that had been extracted from PBMCs in TRIzol. Patient provenance is recorded as an endocrinology department in Xi'an, China. V was shortened by 3 bases and J by 0 bases, with 27 bases between the two germline ends. The germline V gene has CDR1 SEHNR and CDR2 FQNEAQ (reference sequence). The CDR3 extends over 20 amino acids. Arm-PCR of CDR3 regions with iRepertoire HTBI primers generated TCR beta libraries. MiXCR, run by TCRdb on the multiplex PCR reads, gives a single entry per CDR3 protein. Of hundreds of thousands of distinct CDR3 sequences in the sample, roughly 16% were seen once.

Study-wide findings and caveats: TRBV28, TRBJ1-2 and TRBJ2-5 were favored in persistent disease.

The same sample was also studied in work on T cells in Graves' hyperthyroidism and ophthalmopathy. As that report states: The HTBI primer set drove a first-round RT-PCR of the TCR CDR3.

This receptor was identified in a woman aged 30 to 39 with Graves disease. The starting material was peripheral blood mononuclear cells (PBMCs), obtained at new diagnosis, from a patient treated with antithyroid drugs. The J gene is TRBJ2-7, the V gene TRBV7-9; D tentatively reads TRBD1 or TRBD2 (5 bases each). For the CDR3, the DNA is TGTGCCAGCAGCTTTGATAGAACGGGACGGAGGTTGGGGAACTCCTACGAGCAGTACTTC. It encodes CASSFDRTGRRLGNSYEQYF.